This T cell receptor beta chain was recovered during a study of T cells in Graves' hyperthyroidism and ophthalmopathy. Unmatched junction bases numbered 11, after V lost 3 bases and J lost 4 bases. The V gene's germline CDR1 is ENHRY and CDR2 SYGVKD. This CDR3 comprises 16 residues. This clonotype was recorded a few times. Template material for amplifying TCR beta CDR3 regions consisted of RNA transcripts. A first-round RT-PCR of the TCR CDR3 used the HTBI primer set. TCRdb recomputed calls from the multiplex PCR reads with MiXCR, one row per CDR3 protein. The table shows around 600,000 distinct CDR3 sequences, with roughly 14% occurring only once.

The TCR originated in a woman in her 30s with Graves' hyperthyroidism. The genes are TRBV10-3 and TRBJ1-1; 7 nucleotides align to TRBD1. Sequencing used blood. The CDR3 DNA reads TGTGCCATCAGTGACATTAAAGGGGGCGAGGGCACTGAAGCTTTCTTT. It translates to CAISDIKGGEGTEAFF.